The source of this T cell receptor (beta chain) is a study of OX40 agonist ivuxolimab in advanced cancers. Libraries were prepared by immunoSEQ multiplex PCR; TCRdb keeps only in-frame clonotypes and omits some of them. Here the sample spans about 80,000 clones, 75% to 90% being singletons. A history of autoimmune disease or systemic immunosuppression excluded patients. CDR3 length equals 12 residues. From germline, CDR1 is SGHVS and CDR2 FQNEAQ. The V end lost 4 bases, the J end lost 6 bases, and 9 bases lay between the germline ends. The clonotype was recovered from an adult with an advanced solid tumor such as melanoma, head and neck, liver or kidney cancer. The chain has TRBV7-8 and TRBJ2-5, with D unclear. This material consisted of CD4+ or CD8+ T cells sorted from blood, taken in a trial of the OX40 agonist ivuxolimab. As DNA, the CDR3 is TGTGCCAGCAGCTCCGGCCCTCAGACCCAGTACTTC. Encoded protein: CASSSGPQTQYF.